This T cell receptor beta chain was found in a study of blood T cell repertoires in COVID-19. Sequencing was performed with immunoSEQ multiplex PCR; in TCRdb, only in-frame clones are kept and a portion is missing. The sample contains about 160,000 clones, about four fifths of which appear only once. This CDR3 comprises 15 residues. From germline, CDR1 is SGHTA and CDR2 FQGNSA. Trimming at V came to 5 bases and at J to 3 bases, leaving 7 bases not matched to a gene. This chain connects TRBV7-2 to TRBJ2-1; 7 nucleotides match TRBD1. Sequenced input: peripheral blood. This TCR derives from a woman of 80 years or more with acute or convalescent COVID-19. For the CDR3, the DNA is TGTGCCAGCAGCGAACAGACAGGGCACTACAATGAGCAGTTCTTC. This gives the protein CASSEQTGHYNEQFF.